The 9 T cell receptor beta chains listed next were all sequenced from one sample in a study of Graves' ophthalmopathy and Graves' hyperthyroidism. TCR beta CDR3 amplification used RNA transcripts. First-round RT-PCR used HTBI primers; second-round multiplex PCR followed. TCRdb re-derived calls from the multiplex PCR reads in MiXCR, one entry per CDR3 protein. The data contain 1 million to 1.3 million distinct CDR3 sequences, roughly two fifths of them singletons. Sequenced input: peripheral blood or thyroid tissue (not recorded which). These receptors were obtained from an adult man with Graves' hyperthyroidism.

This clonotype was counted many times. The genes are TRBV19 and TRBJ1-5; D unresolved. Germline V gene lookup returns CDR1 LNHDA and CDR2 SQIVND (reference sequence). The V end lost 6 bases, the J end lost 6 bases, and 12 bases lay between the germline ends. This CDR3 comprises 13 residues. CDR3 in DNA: TGTGCCAGTAGCCGTGGGGAGGCTCAGCCCCAGCATTTT. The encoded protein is CASSRGEAQPQHF.

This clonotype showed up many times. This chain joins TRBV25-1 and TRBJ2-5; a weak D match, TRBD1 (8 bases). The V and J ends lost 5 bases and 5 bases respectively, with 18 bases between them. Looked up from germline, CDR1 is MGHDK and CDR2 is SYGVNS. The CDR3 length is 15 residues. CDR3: CASSLAGRGPETQYF. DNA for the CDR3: TGTGCCAGCAGTTTAGCGGGCAGGGGGCCGGAGACCCAGTACTTC.

Here the CDR3 DNA reads TGCAGCGTTGTACGACGGGACGGAGGGGAGACCCAGTACTTC. Translation gives CSVVRRDGGETQYF. The gene calls are TRBV29-1 and TRBJ2-5, with a weak D call TRBD2 (6 bases). The CDR3 is 14 amino acids. Between the trimmed V and J ends, which lost 4 bases and 5 bases, there was a span of 17 bases. CDR1 and CDR2 (germline): SQVTM, ANQGSEA.

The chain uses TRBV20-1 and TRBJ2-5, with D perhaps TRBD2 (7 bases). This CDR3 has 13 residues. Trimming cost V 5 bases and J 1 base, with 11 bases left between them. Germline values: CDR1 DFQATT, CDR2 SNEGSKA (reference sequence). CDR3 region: CSAEGGSQETQYF. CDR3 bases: TGCAGTGCTGAGGGGGGGTCCCAAGAGACCCAGTACTTC.

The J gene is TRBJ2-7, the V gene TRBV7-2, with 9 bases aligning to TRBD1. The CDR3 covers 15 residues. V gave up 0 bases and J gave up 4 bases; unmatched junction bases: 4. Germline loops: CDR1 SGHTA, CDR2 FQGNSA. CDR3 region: CASSLAVDRGYEQYF. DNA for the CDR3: TGTGCCAGCAGCTTAGCGGTGGACAGGGGTTACGAGCAGTACTTC.

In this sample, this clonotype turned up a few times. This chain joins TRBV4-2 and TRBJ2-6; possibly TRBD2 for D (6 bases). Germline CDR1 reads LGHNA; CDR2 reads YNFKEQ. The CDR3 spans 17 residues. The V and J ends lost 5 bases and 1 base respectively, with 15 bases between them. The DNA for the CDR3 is TGTGCCAGCAGCAAGGGACTTGGGGGGTCTGGGGCCAACGTCCTGACTTTC. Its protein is CASSKGLGGSGANVLTF.

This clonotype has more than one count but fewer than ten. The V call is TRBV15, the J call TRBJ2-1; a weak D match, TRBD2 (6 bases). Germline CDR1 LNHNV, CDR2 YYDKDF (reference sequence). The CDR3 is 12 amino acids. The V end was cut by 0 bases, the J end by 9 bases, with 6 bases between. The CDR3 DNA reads TGTGCCACCAGCAGAGAGGGAGGTGAGCAGTTCTTC. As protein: CATSREGGEQFF.

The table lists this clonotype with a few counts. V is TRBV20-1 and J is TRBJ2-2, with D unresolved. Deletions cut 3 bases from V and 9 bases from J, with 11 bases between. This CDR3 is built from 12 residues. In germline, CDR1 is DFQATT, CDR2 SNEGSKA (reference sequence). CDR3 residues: CSASPVGRELFF. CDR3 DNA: TGCAGTGCTAGTCCCGTCGGCCGGGAGCTGTTTTTT.

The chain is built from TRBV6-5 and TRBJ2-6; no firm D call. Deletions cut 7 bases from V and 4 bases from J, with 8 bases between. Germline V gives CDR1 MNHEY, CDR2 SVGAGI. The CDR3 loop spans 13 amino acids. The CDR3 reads CASTGGGANVLTF. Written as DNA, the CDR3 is TGTGCCAGCACCGGCGGAGGGGCCAACGTCCTGACTTTC.